These 2 T cell receptor beta chains were sequenced from one sample in a study of HIV-infected patients and healthy controls. The repertoire came from unfractionated whole blood and reflected all unsorted peripheral T cells. Alpha and beta constant-region primers primed reverse transcription of about 470 ng RNA. Alpha and beta chain libraries were made separately by chain-specific third strand synthesis with multiplexing indices. TCRdb re-derived calls from the 5' RACE reads in MiXCR, one entry per CDR3 protein. Of 18,000 or so distinct CDR3 sequences listed, approximately 9.5% are singletons. Sequences were obtained from blood. The receptors come from an adult in good health.

In this sample, this clonotype turned up a few times. This rearrangement joins TRBV6-2 or TRBV6-3 to TRBJ2-2, with TRBD2 matching 9 bases. This CDR3 comprises 13 residues. The germline gives CDR1 MNHEY, CDR2 SVGEGT. The V segment lost 6 bases and the J segment 5 bases; nucleotides outside the gene matches: 1. The CDR3 DNA follows: TGTGCCAGCAGAGCGGGAGGTACCGGGGAGCTGTTTTTT. As protein: CASRAGGTGELFF.

This clonotype was seen at least ten times. The chain couples TRBV19 to TRBJ2-2, with TRBD2 matching over 12 bases. The CDR3 loop spans 17 amino acids. With V trimmed by 3 bases and J by 6 bases, 8 bases remained unmatched. Looked up from germline, CDR1 is LNHDA and CDR2 is SQIVND (reference sequence). CDR3 residues: CASSIRLAGGPPGELFF. CDR3 sequence (DNA): TGTGCCAGTAGTATTCGGCTAGCGGGAGGGCCTCCCGGGGAGCTGTTTTTT.